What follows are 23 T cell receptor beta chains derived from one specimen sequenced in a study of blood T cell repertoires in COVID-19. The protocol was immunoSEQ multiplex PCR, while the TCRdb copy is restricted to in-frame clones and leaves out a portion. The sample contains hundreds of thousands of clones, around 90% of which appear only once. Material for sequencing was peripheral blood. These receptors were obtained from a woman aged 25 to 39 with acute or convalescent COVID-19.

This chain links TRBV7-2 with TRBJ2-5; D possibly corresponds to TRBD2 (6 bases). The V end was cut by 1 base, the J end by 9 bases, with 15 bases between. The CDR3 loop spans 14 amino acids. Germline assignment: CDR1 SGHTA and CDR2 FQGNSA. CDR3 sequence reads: CASSLVQGGRAQYF. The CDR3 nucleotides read TGTGCCAGCAGCTTAGTCCAGGGAGGAAGAGCCCAGTACTTC.

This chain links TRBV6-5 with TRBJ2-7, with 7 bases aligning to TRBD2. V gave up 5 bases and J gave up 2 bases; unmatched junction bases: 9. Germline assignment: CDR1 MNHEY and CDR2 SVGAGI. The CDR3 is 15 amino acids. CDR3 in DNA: TGTGCCAGCAGTCGCCCAGCGGGGTTGGCCTACGAGCAGTACTTC. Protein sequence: CASSRPAGLAYEQYF.

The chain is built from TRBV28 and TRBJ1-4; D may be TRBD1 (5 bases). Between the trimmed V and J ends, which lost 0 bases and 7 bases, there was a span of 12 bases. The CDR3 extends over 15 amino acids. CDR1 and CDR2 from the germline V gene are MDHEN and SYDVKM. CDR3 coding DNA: TGTGCCAGCAGTTTATGGGCGGAGGGGAGTGAAAAACTGTTTTTT. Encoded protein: CASSLWAEGSEKLFF. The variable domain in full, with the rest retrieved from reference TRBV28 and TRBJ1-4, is DVKVTQSSRYLVKRTGEKVFLECVQDMDHENMFWYRQDPGLGLRLIYFSYDVKMKEKGDIPEGYSVSREKKERFSLILESASTNQTSMYLCASSLWAEGSEKLFFGSGTQLSVL.

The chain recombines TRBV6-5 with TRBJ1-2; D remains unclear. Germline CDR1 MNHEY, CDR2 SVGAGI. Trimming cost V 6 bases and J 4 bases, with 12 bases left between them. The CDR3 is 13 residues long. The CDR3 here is CASSPGGVYGYTF. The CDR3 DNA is TGTGCCAGCAGCCCGGGCGGGGTCTATGGCTACACCTTC.

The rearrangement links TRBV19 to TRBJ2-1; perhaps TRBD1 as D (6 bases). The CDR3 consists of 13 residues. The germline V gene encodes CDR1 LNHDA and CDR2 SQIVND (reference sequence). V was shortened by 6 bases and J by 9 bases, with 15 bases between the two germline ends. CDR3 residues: CASSQTGIGEQFF. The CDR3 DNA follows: TGTGCCAGTAGCCAGACAGGTATTGGTGAGCAGTTCTTC. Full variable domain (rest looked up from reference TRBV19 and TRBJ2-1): DGGITQSPKYLFRKEGQNVTLSCEQNLNHDAMYWYRQDPGQGLRLIYYSQIVNDFQKGDIAEGYSVSREKKESFPLTVTSAQKNPTAFYLCASSQTGIGEQFFGPGTRLTVL.

The CDR3 nucleotides are TGTGCCAGCAGTTACTCGGATCGGGGAGTTAAAACCGGGGAGCTGTTTTTT. Translating gives CASSYSDRGVKTGELFF. The genes are TRBV6-2 or TRBV6-3 and TRBJ2-2; D may be TRBD2 (5 bases). With 0 bases removed from V and 5 bases from J, the gap between germline ends came to 16 bases. CDR3 length: 17 amino acids. CDR1 and CDR2 from the germline V gene are MNHEY and SVGEGT.

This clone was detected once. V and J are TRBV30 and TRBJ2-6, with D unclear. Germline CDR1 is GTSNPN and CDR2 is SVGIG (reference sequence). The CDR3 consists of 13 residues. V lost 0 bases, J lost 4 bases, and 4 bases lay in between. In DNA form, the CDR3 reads TGTGCCTGGAGTGTAGCCGGGGCCAACGTCCTGACTTTC. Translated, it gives CAWSVAGANVLTF.

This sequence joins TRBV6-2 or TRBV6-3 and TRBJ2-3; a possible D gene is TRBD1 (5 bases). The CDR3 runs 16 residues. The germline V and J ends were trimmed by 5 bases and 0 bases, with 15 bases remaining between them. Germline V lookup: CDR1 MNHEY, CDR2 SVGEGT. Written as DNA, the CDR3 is TGTGCCAGCAGTCCACGCCGACAGCCTAGCACAGATACGCAGTATTTT. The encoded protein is CASSPRRQPSTDTQYF.

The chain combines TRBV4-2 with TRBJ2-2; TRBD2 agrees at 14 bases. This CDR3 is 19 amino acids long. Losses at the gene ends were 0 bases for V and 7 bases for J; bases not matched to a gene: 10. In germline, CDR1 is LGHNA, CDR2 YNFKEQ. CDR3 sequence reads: CASSQDPSGLAGVDGELFF. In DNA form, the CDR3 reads TGTGCCAGCAGCCAAGATCCCTCGGGACTAGCGGGAGTGGACGGGGAGCTGTTTTTT.

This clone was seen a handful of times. The CDR3 reads CASSKLQGSNQPQHF. As DNA, the CDR3 is TGTGCCAGCAGTAAATTACAGGGTAGCAATCAGCCCCAGCATTTT. The V gene is TRBV6-5, the J gene TRBJ1-5; D is perhaps TRBD1 (6 bases). V lost 5 bases and J lost 0, with 11 bases in between. The CDR3 totals 15 residues. CDR1 and CDR2 (germline): MNHEY, SVGAGI.

The CDR3 nucleotides are TGTGCCAGCAGTGACCTCCCTAGCGGGATCTACGAGCAGTACTTC. Its translation is CASSDLPSGIYEQYF. The chain recombines TRBV2 with TRBJ2-7, with 9 nucleotides matching TRBD2. Trimming took 3 bases from V and 3 from J; bases not matched to a gene: 6. Germline V gene data show CDR1 as SNHLY and CDR2 as FYNNEI. This CDR3 has 15 residues.

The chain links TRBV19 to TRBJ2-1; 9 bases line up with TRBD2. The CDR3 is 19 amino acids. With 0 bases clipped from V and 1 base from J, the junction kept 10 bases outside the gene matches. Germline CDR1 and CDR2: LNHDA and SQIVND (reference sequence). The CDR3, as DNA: TGTGCCAGTAGTATAGATGCTAGAGCGGGAGGTCAGTCCTACAATGAGCAGTTCTTC. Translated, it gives CASSIDARAGGQSYNEQFF.

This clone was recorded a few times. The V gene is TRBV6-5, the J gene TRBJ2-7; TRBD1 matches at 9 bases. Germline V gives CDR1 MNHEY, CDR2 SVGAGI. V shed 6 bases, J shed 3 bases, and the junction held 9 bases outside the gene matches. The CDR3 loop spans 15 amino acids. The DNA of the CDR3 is TGTGCCAGCAGGCAGGGACAGGGACTGTTCTACGAGCAGTACTTC. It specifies CASRQGQGLFYEQYF.

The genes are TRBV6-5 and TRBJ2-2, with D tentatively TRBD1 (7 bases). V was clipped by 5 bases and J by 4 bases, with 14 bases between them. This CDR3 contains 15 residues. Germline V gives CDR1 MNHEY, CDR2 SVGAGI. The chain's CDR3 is CASSNRQGGTGELFF. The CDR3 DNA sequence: TGTGCCAGCAGTAACCGGCAGGGGGGCACCGGGGAGCTGTTTTTT.

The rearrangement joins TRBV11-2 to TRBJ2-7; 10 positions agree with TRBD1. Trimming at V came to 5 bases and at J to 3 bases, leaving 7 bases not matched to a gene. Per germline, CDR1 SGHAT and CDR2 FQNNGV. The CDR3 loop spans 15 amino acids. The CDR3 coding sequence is TGTGCCAGCAGCCAACCCGGGACAGGGGTCTACGAGCAGTACTTC. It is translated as CASSQPGTGVYEQYF. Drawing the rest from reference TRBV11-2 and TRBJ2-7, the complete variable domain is EAGVAQSPRYKIIEKRQSVAFWCNPISGHATLYWYQQILGQGPKLLIQFQNNGVVDDSQLPKDRFSAERLKGVDSTLKIQPAKLEDSAVYLCASSQPGTGVYEQYFGPGTRLTVT.

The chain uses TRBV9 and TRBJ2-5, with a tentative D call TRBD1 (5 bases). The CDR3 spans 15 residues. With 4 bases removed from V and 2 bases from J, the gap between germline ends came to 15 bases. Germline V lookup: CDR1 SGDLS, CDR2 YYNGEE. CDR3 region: CASSPLGATQETQYF. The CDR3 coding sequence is TGTGCCAGCAGCCCCTTAGGGGCGACGCAAGAGACCCAGTACTTC.

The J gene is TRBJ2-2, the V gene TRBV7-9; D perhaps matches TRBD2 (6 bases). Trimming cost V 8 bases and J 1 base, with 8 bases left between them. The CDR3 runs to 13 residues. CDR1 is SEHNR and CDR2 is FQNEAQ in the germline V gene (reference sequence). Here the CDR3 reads CASAGRNTGELFF. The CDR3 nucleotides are TGTGCCAGCGCCGGGAGGAACACCGGGGAGCTGTTTTTT.

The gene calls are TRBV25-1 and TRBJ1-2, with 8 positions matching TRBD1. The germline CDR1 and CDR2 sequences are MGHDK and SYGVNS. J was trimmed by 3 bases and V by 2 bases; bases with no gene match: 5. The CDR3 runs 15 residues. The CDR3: CASSEPGGAHYGYTF. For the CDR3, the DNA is TGTGCCAGCAGTGAACCAGGGGGCGCCCACTATGGCTACACCTTC.

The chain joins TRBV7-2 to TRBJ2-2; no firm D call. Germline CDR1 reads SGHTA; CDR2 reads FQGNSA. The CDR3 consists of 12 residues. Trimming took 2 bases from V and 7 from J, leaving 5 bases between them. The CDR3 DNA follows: TGTGCCAGCAGCTTACTTAGCGGGGAGCTGTTTTTT. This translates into CASSLLSGELFF.

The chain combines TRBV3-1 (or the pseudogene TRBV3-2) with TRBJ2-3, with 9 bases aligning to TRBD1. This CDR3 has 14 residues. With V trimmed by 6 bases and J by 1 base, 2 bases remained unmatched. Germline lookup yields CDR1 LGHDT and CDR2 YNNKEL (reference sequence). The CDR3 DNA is TGTGCCAGCAGGCGGACAGGGGGCACAGATACGCAGTATTTT. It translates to CASRRTGGTDTQYF.

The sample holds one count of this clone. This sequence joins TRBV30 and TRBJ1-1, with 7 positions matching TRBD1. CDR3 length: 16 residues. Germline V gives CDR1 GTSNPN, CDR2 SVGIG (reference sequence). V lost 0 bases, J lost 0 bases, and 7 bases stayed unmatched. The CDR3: CAWSVLGRGMNTEAFF. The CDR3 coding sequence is TGTGCCTGGAGTGTACTCGGCAGGGGGATGAACACTGAAGCTTTCTTT.

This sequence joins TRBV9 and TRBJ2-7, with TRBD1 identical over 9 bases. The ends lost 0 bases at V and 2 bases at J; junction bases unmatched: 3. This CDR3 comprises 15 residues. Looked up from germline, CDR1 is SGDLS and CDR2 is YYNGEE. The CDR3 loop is CASSVGWTGAYEQYF. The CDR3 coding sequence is TGTGCCAGCAGCGTAGGTTGGACAGGGGCCTACGAGCAGTACTTC. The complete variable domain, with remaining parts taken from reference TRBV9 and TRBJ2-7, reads DSGVTQTPKHLITATGQRVTLRCSPRSGDLSVYWYQQSLDQGLQFLIQYYNGEERAKGNILERFSAQQFPDLHSELNLSSLELGDSALYFCASSVGWTGAYEQYFGPGTRLTVT.

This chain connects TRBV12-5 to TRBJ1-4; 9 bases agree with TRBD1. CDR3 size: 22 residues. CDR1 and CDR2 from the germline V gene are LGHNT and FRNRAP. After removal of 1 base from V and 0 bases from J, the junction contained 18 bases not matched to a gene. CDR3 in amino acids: CASGLEYTGTGRFEATNEKLFF. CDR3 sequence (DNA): TGTGCTAGTGGTTTGGAATACACCGGGACAGGGCGGTTTGAGGCAACTAATGAAAAACTGTTTTTT.